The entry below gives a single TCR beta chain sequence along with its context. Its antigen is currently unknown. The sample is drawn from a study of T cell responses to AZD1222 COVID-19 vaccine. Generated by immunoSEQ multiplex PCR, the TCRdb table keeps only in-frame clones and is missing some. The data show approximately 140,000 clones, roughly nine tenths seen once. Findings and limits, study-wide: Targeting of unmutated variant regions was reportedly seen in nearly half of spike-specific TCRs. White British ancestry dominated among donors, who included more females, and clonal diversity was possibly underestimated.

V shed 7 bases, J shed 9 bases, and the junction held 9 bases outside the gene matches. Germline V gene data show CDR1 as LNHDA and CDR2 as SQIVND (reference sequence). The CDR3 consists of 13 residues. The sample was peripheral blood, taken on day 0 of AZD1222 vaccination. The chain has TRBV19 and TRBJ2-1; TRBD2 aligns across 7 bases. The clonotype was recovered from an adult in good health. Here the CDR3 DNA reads TGTGCCAGTACCGTCGGACTAGTAAGTGAGCAGTTCTTC. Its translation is CASTVGLVSEQFF.